The clone carrying this TCR beta chain occurred many times. This entry is derived from a study of early T cells in non-severe SARS-CoV-2 infection. TCRdb re-analysed the 5' RACE reads in MiXCR, keeping a single row per CDR3 protein. The data show fewer than 30,000 distinct CDR3 sequences, 4.3% seen once. Trimming stripped 2 bases from V and 5 bases from J, with 9 bases between. Germline V gene lookup returns CDR1 SGHTA and CDR2 FQGTGA. This CDR3 has 13 residues. The sample taken for sequencing was whole blood. The TCR originated in an adult who was a healthcare worker with PCR-confirmed SARS-CoV-2 infection or an uninfected control (not recorded which). This sequence joins TRBV7-3 and TRBJ1-1, with D perhaps matching TRBD1 (5 bases). The CDR3 DNA reads as TGTGCCAGCAGCTTAGCAGGGAGGACTGAAGCTTTCTTT. Translation: CASSLAGRTEAFF.